A selection of T cell receptor beta chains follows, all from one sample in a study of T-cell reconstitution after alpha-beta-depleted transplantation in children. TCRdb processed the PCR reads anew with MiXCR; each CDR3 protein has one entry. The table has about 420,000 distinct CDR3 sequences, 9.5% to 13% seen once. This specimen was PBMCs from the stem cell graft donor, taken from the stem cell graft. These receptors all stem from a human donor who donated a stem cell graft to a child with acute myeloid leukemia. The CDR3 runs from the conserved cysteine through the conserved F or W. D genes are given only for firm matches.

v_gene: TRBV9
j_gene: TRBJ2-1
d_gene: NA
len: 18
CDR3aa: CASSVGGLGTHSYNEQFF

v_gene: TRBV7-9
j_gene: TRBJ2-1
d_gene: NA
len: 13
CDR3aa: CASTTSSYNEQFF

v_gene: TRBV7-9
j_gene: TRBJ2-1
d_gene: TRBD2
len: 17
CDR3aa: CASSSEPGLAGYNEQFF

v_gene: TRBV5-1
j_gene: TRBJ2-5
d_gene: NA
len: 18
CDR3aa: CASSFGDSRLGLKRPQYF

v_gene: TRBV20-1
j_gene: TRBJ2-1
d_gene: TRBD2
len: 16
CDR3aa: CSARDRGTRGFNEQFF

v_gene: TRBV20-1
j_gene: TRBJ2-1
d_gene: TRBD2
len: 16
CDR3aa: CSAPQRTSGKHNEQFF

v_gene: TRBV18
j_gene: TRBJ2-1
d_gene: NA
len: 16
CDR3aa: CASSPRLEVISDEQFF

v_gene: TRBV27
j_gene: TRBJ2-1
d_gene: TRBD1
len: 17
CDR3aa: CASSLSLGRGSNNEQFF

v_gene: TRBV5-6
j_gene: TRBJ1-5
d_gene: TRBD1
len: 16
CDR3aa: CASSLADRASGQPQHF

v_gene: TRBV29-1
j_gene: TRBJ2-5
d_gene: TRBD2
len: 16
CDR3aa: CSVEDLGPSGGETQYF

v_gene: TRBV9
j_gene: TRBJ2-1
d_gene: TRBD2
len: 17
CDR3aa: CASSVDLAGGAYNEQFF

v_gene: TRBV12-3/TRBV12-4
j_gene: TRBJ2-2
d_gene: NA
len: 15
CDR3aa: CASSPSSEITGELFF

v_gene: TRBV12-3/TRBV12-4
j_gene: TRBJ1-4
d_gene: NA
len: 14
CDR3aa: CASSGERGNEKLFF

v_gene: TRBV29-1
j_gene: TRBJ2-3
d_gene: NA
len: 10
CDR3aa: CSVVFYTQYF

v_gene: TRBV21-1
j_gene: TRBJ2-2
d_gene: NA
len: 17
CDR3aa: CASSKRASGVNTGELFF

v_gene: TRBV28
j_gene: TRBJ1-1
d_gene: NA
len: 13
CDR3aa: CASSFQGNSEAFF

v_gene: TRBV7-9
j_gene: TRBJ1-2
d_gene: NA
len: 14
CDR3aa: CASNAPGGSYGYTF

v_gene: TRBV29-1
j_gene: TRBJ1-5
d_gene: NA
len: 12
CDR3aa: CSVGYSNQPQHF

v_gene: TRBV7-3
j_gene: TRBJ2-1
d_gene: NA
len: 15
CDR3aa: CASSQGSGARSEQFF

v_gene: TRBV20-1
j_gene: TRBJ2-7
d_gene: NA
len: 11
CDR3aa: CSARWGYEQYF

v_gene: TRBV7-8
j_gene: TRBJ2-7
d_gene: NA
len: 14
CDR3aa: CASSPPWGAYEQYF

v_gene: TRBV5-1
j_gene: TRBJ1-1
d_gene: NA
len: 14
CDR3aa: CASSTGLMNTEAFF

v_gene: TRBV29-1
j_gene: TRBJ2-5
d_gene: NA
len: 13
CDR3aa: CSAEDEAVMTQYF

v_gene: TRBV29-1
j_gene: TRBJ2-7
d_gene: NA
len: 13
CDR3aa: CSVVLYDSYEQYF

v_gene: TRBV29-1
j_gene: TRBJ2-1
d_gene: TRBD2
len: 17
CDR3aa: CSVEGGGLASSYNEQFF

v_gene: TRBV5-5
j_gene: TRBJ1-5
d_gene: TRBD1
len: 16
CDR3aa: CASSGDRGLGNQPQHF

v_gene: TRBV5-5
j_gene: TRBJ2-4
d_gene: NA
len: 15
CDR3aa: CASSPDPEAKNIQYF

v_gene: TRBV7-2
j_gene: TRBJ1-2
d_gene: NA
len: 13
CDR3aa: CASSLVLDSRVTF

v_gene: TRBV29-1
j_gene: TRBJ2-6
d_gene: NA
len: 16
CDR3aa: CSVEGQAGSGANVLTF

v_gene: TRBV9
j_gene: TRBJ2-1
d_gene: NA
len: 13
CDR3aa: CASSTRPYNEQFF

v_gene: TRBV11-2
j_gene: TRBJ2-5
d_gene: TRBD2
len: 18
CDR3aa: CASSTGTSGRRIQETQYF

v_gene: TRBV7-8
j_gene: TRBJ2-2
d_gene: NA
len: 16
CDR3aa: CASSPQGPANTGELFF

v_gene: TRBV11-1
j_gene: TRBJ2-1
d_gene: TRBD2
len: 15
CDR3aa: CASSGRLAGHNEQFF

v_gene: TRBV5-1
j_gene: TRBJ2-5
d_gene: TRBD2
len: 17
CDR3aa: CASSLAWTSRSQETQYF

v_gene: TRBV20-1
j_gene: TRBJ1-6
d_gene: NA
len: 16
CDR3aa: CSAREGMSSYNSPLHF

v_gene: TRBV20-1
j_gene: TRBJ2-7
d_gene: TRBD2
len: 15
CDR3aa: CSAPGVAGYGYEQYF

v_gene: TRBV12-3/TRBV12-4
j_gene: TRBJ1-1
d_gene: NA
len: 15
CDR3aa: CASSFRGQMNTEAFF

v_gene: TRBV5-1
j_gene: TRBJ2-1
d_gene: NA
len: 16
CDR3aa: CASSSVTRADYNEQFF

v_gene: TRBV20-1
j_gene: TRBJ2-7
d_gene: TRBD2
len: 15
CDR3aa: CSAHSLAGGRGEQYF

v_gene: TRBV20-1
j_gene: TRBJ2-5
d_gene: TRBD2
len: 15
CDR3aa: CSALTSGGDQETQYF

v_gene: TRBV5-6
j_gene: TRBJ1-1
d_gene: NA
len: 13
CDR3aa: CASSFLVNTEAFF